The present entry profiles one TCR beta chain with its context. TCRdb re-derived calls from the 5' RACE reads in MiXCR, one entry per CDR3 protein. Of roughly 39,000 distinct CDR3 sequences in the sample, 18% were seen once. Trimming cost V 0 bases and J 6 bases, with 16 bases left between them. The CDR3 consists of 16 residues. The germline V gene has CDR1 SGHVS and CDR2 FNYEAQ. This TCR was recovered from a female donor with breast cancer. The chain carries TRBV7-6 and TRBJ2-3; a weak D match, TRBD2 (5 bases). Sequenced: naive CD4+ T cells sorted from a lymph node. The subset denotes: naive CD4+ T cells, CD4+CD45RA+CD25-. The CDR3 protein is CASSLAQLGAADTQYF. DNA of the CDR3: TGTGCCAGCAGCTTAGCTCAACTGGGAGCGGCGGATACGCAGTATTTT.